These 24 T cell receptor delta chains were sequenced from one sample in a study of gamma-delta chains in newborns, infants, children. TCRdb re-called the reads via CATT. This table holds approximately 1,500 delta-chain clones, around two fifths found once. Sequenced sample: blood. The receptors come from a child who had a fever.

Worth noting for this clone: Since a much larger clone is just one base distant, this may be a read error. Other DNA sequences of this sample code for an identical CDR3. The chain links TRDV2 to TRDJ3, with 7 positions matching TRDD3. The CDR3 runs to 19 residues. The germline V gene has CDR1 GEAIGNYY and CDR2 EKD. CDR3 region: CACDEGAWGSSWDTRQMFF. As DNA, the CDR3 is TGCGCCTGTGACGAGGGCGCGTGGGGGAGCTCCTGGGACACCCGACAGATGTTTTTC.

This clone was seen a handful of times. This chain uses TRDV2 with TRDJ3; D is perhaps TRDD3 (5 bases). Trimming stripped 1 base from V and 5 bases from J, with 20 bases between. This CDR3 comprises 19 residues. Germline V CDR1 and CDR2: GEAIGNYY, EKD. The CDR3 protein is CACDTAGGPESRDTRQMFF. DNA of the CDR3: TGTGCCTGTGACACTGCCGGGGGCCCCGAATCCCGGGACACCCGACAGATGTTTTTC.

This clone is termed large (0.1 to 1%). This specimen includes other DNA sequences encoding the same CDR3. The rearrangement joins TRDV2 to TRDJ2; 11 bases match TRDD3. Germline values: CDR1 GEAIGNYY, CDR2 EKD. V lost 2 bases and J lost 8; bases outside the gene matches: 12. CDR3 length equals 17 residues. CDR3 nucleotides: TGTGCCTGTGACAAACTATTACTGGGGGATAGGGCGGCACAACTCTTCTTT. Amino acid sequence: CACDKLLLGDRAAQLFF.

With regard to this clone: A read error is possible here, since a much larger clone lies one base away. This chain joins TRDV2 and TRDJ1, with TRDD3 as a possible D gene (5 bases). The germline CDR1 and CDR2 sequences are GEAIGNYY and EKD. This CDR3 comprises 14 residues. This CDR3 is CACDTVGYTDELIF. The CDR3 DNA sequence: TGTGCCTGTGACACCGTGGGGTACACCGATGAACTCATCTTT.

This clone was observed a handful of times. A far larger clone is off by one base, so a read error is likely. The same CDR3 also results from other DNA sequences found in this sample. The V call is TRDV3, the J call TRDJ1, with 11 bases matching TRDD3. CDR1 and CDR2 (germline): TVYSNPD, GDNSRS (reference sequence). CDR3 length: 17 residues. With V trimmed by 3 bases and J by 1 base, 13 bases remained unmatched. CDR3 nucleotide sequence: TGTGCCTTGAAGCCGGGATACTGGGGGATAGGCACCGATAAACTCATCTTT. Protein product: CALKPGYWGIGTDKLIF.

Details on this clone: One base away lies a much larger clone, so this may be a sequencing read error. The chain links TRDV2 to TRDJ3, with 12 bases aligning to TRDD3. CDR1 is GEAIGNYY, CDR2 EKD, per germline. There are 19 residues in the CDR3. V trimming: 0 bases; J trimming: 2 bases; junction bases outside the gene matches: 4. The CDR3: CACDTLTGGYTWDTRQMFF. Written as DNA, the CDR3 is TGTGCCTGTGACACCCTTACTGGGGGATACACCTGGGACACCCGACAGATGTTTTTC.

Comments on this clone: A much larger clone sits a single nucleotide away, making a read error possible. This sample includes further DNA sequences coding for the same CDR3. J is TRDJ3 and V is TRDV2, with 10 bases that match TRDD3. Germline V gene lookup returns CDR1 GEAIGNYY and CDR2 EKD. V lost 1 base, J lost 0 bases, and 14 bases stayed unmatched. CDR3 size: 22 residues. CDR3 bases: TGTGCCTGTGACACGGCCAGTACCGGGGGATACGCAGGCTCCTGGGACACCCGACAGATGTTTTTC. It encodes CACDTASTGGYAGSWDTRQMFF.

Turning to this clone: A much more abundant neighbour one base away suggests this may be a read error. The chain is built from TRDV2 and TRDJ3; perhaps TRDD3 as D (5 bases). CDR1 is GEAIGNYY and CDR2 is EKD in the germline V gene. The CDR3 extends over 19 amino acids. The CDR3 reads CACDTAGGPESWDTRQVFF. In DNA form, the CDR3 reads TGTGCCTGTGACACTGCCGGGGGCCCCGAATCCTGGGACACCCGACAGGTGTTTTTC.

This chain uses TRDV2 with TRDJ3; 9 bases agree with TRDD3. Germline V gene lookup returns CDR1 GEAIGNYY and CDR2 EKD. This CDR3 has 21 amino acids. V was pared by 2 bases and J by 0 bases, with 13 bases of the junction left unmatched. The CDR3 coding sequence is TGTGCCTGTGACAAACTATTACTGGGGGAAATCAGCTCCTGGGACACCCGACAGATGTTTTTC. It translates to CACDKLLLGEISSWDTRQMFF.

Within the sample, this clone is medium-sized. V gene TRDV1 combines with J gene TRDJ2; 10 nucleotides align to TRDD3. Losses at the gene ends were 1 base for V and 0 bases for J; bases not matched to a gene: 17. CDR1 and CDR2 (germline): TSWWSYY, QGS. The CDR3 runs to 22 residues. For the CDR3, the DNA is TGTGCTCTTGGGGAACAGGGCCACAAAATGGGGGATACCGGTACTTTGACAGCACAACTCTTCTTT. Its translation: CALGEQGHKMGDTGTLTAQLFF.

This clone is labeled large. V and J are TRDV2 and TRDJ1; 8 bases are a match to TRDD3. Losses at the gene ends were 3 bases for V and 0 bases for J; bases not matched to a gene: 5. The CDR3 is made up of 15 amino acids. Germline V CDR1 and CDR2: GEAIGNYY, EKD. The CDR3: CACDDLGDHTDKLIF. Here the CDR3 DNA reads TGTGCCTGTGACGACCTGGGGGACCACACCGATAAACTCATCTTT.

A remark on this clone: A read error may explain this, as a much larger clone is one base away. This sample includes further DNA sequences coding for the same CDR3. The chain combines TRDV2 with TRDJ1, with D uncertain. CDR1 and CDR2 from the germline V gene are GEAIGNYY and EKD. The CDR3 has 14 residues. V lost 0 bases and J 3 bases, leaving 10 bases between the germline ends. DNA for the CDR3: TGTGCCTGTGACACCGTATTGGGTTCCGATAAACTCATCTTT. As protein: CACDTVLGSDKLIF.

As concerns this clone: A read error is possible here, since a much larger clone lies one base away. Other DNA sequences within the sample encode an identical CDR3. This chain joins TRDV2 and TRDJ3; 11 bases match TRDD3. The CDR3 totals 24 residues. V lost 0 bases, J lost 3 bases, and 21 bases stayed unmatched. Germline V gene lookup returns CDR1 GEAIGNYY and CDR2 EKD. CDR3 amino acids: CACDTVQDGSLLGDTNWDTRQMFF. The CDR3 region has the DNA TGTGCCTGTGACACCGTTCAAGACGGGTCCTTATTGGGGGATACGAACTGGGACACCCGACAGATGTTTTTC.

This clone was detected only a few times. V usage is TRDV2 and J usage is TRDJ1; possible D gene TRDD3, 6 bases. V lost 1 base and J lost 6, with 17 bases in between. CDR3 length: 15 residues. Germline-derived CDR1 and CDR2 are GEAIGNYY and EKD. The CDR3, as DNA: TGTGCCTGTGACACGGTCGGGGGGACCTCGCATAAACTCATCTTT. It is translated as CACDTVGGTSHKLIF.

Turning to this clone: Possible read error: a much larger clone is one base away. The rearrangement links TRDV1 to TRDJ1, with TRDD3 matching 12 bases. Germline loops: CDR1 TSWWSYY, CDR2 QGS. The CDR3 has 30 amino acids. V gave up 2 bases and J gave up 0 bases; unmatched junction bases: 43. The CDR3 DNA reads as TGTGCTCTTGGGGAAGGGTCTGTCGGCCTAACCGGTCCATACTGGGGGATACACCTATTGGGCCTTCGCGACACCGATAAACTCATCTTT. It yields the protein CALGEGSVGLTGPYWGIHLLGLRDTDKLIF.

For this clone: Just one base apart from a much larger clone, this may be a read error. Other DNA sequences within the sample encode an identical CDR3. In nucleotides, the CDR3 is TGTGCTCTTGGGGAACATTATTCTTCCCCTCTATACTGGGGGATATACACCGATAAACTCATCTTT. It is translated as CALGEHYSSPLYWGIYTDKLIF. This chain links TRDV1 with TRDJ1; TRDD3 matches at 11 bases. The V and J ends lost 1 base and 0 bases, in that order; junction bases with no gene match: 19. The CDR3 loop spans 22 amino acids. The V gene's germline CDR1 is TSWWSYY and CDR2 QGS.

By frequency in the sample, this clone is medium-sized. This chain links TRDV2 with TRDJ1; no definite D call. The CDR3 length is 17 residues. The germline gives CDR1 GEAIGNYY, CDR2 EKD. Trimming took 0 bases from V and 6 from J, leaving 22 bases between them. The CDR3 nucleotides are TGTGCCTGTGACACCGTAGGGACCGCTACCCCCCAGTATAAACTCATCTTT. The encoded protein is CACDTVGTATPQYKLIF.

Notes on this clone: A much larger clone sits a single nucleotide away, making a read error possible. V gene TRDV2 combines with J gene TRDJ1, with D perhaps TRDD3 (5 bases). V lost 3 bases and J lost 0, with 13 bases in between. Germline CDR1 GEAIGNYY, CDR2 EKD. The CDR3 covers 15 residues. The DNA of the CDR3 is TGTGCCTGTGACGCACTCGAGGGGAACACCGATAAACTCATCTTT. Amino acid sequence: CACDALEGNTDKLIF.

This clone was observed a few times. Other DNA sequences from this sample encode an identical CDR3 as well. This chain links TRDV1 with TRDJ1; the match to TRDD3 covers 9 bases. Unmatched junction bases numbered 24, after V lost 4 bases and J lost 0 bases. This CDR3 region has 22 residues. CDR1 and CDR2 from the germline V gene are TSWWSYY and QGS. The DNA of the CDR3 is TGTGCTCTTGGGGCCGGCCACCTTGGGTGGGGGATAGCCCCCCTATACACCGATAAACTCATCTTT. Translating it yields CALGAGHLGWGIAPLYTDKLIF.

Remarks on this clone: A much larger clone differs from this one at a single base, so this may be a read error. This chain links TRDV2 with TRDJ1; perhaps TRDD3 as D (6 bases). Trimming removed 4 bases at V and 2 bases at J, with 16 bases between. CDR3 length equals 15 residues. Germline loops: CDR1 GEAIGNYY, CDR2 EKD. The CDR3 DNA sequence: TGTGCCTGTGAGCCGCTGGGGCGAATGACCGATAAACTCATCTTT. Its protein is CACEPLGRMTDKLIF.

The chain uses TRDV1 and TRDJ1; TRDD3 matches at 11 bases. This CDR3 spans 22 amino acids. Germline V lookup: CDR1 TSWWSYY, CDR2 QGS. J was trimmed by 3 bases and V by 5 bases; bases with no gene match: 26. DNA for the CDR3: TGTGCTCTTGGGAAACCTTCCTACCGCGTACTGGGGGATATGTGGGTATCCGATAAACTCATCTTT. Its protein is CALGKPSYRVLGDMWVSDKLIF.

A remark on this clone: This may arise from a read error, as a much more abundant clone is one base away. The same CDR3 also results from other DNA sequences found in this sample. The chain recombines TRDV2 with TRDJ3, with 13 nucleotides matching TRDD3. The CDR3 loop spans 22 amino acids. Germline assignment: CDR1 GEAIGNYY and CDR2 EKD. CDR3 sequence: CACDTASTGGYAGSWDTRQMFF. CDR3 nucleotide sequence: TGTGCCTGTGACACGGCCAGTACTGGGGGATACGCAGGCTCCTGGGACACCCGACAGATGTTTTTT.

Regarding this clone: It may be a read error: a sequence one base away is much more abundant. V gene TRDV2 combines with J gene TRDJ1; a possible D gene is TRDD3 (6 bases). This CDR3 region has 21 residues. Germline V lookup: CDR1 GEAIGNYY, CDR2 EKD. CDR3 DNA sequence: TGTGCCTGTGACACCGTTGGCCCCCAGTCCCCAGGGGGGACGTACACCGATAAATTCATCTTT. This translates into CACDTVGPQSPGGTYTDKFIF.

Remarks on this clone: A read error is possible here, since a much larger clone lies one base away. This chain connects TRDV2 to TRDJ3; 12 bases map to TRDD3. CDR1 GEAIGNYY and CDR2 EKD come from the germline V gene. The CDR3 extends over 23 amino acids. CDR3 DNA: TGTGCCTGCACCTCACTGTCACTGGGGGATACTGTCGGAGATCGCTGGGACACCCGACGGATGTTTTTC. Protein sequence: CACTSLSLGDTVGDRWDTRRMFF.